The source of this T cell receptor beta chain is a study of shared clonotypes between healthy human individuals. Study-wide results and caveats: Sequencing depth was expected to affect clonotype sharing among donors.

Regarding this clone: The target antigen is unknown.

The study ran the assay at deep level. Here immunoSEQ multiplex PCR was the method, and the copy in TCRdb shows in-frame clones only, minus some. The sample lists about 2.4 million clones; 80% to 95% were seen once. The donors, all of them Caucasian adults, lived in Nashville, Tennessee. Memory CD4+ cells were the fraction left after CD45RA+ naive selection. Germline CDR1 is SGHKS and CDR2 is YYEKEE (reference sequence). The CDR3 length is 16 residues. V was pared by 1 base and J by 1 base, with 14 bases between. The gene calls are TRBV5-5 and TRBJ2-5; possible D gene TRBD2, 5 bases. The sample consisted of naive CD4+ T cells from PBMCs. Subset reported: CD45RA+ positively selected. The receptor's source is a man younger than 30 in good health. Some clones in this sample may be carry-over from other donors' samples. The CDR3 coding sequence is TGTGCCAGCAGCTTGAGGTTCGCGGGCAGCCAAGAGACCCAGTACTTC. Translation: CASSLRFAGSQETQYF.